The entry below gives a single TCR beta chain sequence along with its context. Methods used by the authors: Researchers report that nucleated cell counts were estimated from reference gene primer amplification. Here immunoSEQ multiplex PCR was the method, and the copy in TCRdb shows in-frame clones only, minus some. That table supplies the V and J calls and clone size; D and trimming were determined from the DNA. The table lists about 130,000 clones, 85% of them singletons, with approximately 6.6% in the top ten. The data are from a study of blood T cell repertoires in COVID-19. About the research overall: The origin of the acute and convalescent COVID-19 samples was the United States, Italy and Spain. T cells, B-cell-depleted T cells, or PBMCs supplied cDNA or gDNA.

Germline lookup yields CDR1 MNHEY and CDR2 SMNVEV (reference sequence). The V gene lost 6 bases and the J gene lost 7 bases, with 13 bases spanning the gap. The CDR3 is 14 amino acids. The sequenced sample consisted of peripheral blood. This clonotype originated in a man of 80 years or more with active or convalescent COVID-19. The chain combines TRBV27 with TRBJ1-6; D uncertain. The CDR3 spells CASRDRGINSPLHF. The CDR3 DNA sequence: TGTGCCAGCAGGGACCGAGGGATCAATTCACCCCTCCACTTT.